This TCR beta chain was found in a study of blood T cell repertoires in COVID-19. Background on the study: Acute-phase and convalescent COVID-19 samples originated in the United States, Italy and Spain. The cDNA or gDNA used as material had been derived from T cells, B-cell-depleted T cells, or PBMCs.

Patients in Seattle were enrolled during active infection, then followed longitudinally. Study processing details: How many nucleated cells were present was estimated from reference gene primer amplification. Profiling relied on immunoSEQ multiplex PCR, and the TCRdb table lists in-frame clones only, not all of them. V, J and clone size reflect that table, while D and trimming were determined from the DNA. The profile shows over 250,000 clones, about 91% of them singletons. The sequence was collected from a person between 18 and 30 years old with COVID-19, enrolled during active disease. Specimen: peripheral blood.

CDR3 region: CAWSLAAGELFF. The CDR3 bases are TGTGCCTGGAGCCTAGCGGCCGGGGAGCTGTTTTTT. The chain carries TRBV30 and TRBJ2-2; 7 bases match TRBD2. The CDR3 loop spans 12 amino acids. J lost 6 bases, V lost 3 bases, and 1 base had no gene match. Germline CDR1 is GTSNPN and CDR2 is SVGIG (reference sequence).